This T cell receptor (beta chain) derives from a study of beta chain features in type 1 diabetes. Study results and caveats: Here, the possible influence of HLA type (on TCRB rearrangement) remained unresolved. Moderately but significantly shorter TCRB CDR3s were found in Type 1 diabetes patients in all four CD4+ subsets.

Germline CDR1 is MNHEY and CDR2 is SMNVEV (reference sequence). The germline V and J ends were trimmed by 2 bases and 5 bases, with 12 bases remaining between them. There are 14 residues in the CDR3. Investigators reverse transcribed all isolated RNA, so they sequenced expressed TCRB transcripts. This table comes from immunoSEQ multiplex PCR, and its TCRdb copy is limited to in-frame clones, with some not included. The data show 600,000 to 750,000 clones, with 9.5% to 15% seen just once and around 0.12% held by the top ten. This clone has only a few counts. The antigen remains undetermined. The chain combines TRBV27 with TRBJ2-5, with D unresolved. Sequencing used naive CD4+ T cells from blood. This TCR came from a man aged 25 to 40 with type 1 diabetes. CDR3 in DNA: TGTGCCAGCAGTTTAATGATTGATGGGGAGACCCAGTACTTC. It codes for CASSLMIDGETQYF.